This TCR beta chain was sequenced in a study of control samples from healthy donors and cancer patients. Trimming stripped 4 bases from V and 0 bases from J, with 19 bases between. This CDR3 has 19 amino acids. Germline lookup yields CDR1 LNHDA and CDR2 SQIVND (reference sequence). Using immunoSEQ multiplex PCR, the repertoire was profiled, and TCRdb retains in-frame clones only, with some absent. The profile covers more than 95,000 clones, with more than 75% appearing a single time and 2.9% taken by the ten largest. The TCR comes from a man aged 60 to 69 in good health. The sequenced sample consisted of blood. The chain employs TRBV19 and TRBJ2-6; possibly TRBD1 for D (5 bases). The CDR3 is CASSRFPGHLNSGANVLTF. The CDR3 coding sequence is TGTGCCAGTAGTAGGTTTCCTGGACATCTAAACTCTGGGGCCAACGTCCTGACTTTC.